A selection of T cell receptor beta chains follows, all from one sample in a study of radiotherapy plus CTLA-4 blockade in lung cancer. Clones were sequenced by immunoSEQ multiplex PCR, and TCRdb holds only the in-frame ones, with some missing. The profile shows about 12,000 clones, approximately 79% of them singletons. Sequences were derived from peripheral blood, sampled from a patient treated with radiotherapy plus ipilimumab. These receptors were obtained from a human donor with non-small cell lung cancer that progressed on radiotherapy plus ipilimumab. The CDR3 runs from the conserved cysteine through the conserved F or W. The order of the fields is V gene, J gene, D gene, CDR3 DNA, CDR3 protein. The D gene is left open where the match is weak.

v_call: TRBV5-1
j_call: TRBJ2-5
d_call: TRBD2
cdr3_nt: TGCGCCAGCAGCTCTCGGGGAGCGGGGGTCCAGGAGACCCAGTACTTC
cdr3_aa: CASSSRGAGVQETQYF

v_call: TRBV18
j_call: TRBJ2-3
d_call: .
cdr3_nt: TGTGCCAGCTCACTCACCGCAGGCGGGCACCACACTAGCACAGATACGCAGTATTTT
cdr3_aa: CASSLTAGGHHTSTDTQYF

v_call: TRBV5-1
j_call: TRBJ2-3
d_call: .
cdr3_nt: TGCGCCAGCAGCTTGGGCGCGGGGCTGACGGATACGCAGTATTTT
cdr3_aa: CASSLGAGLTDTQYF

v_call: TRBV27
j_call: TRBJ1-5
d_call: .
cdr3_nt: TGTGCCAGCAGGGAGGGGATCATTAGCAATCAGCCCCAGCATTTT
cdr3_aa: CASREGIISNQPQHF

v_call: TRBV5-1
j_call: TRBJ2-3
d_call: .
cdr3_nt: TGCGCCAGCAGCTTGCAACCCAGGGGCAGGGAAAGCACAGATACGCAGTATTTT
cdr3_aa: CASSLQPRGRESTDTQYF

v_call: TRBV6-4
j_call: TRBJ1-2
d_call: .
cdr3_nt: TGTGCCAGCAACCGGAACGGACCGGTAGGACTTAACTATGGCTACACCTTC
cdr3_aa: CASNRNGPVGLNYGYTF

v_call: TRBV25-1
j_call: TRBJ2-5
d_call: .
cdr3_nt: TGTGCCAGCAGTGGCGGGGGCCGAGGGGAGACCCAGTACTTC
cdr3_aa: CASSGGGRGETQYF

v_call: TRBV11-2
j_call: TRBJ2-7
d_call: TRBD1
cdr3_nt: TGTGCCAGCAGCTTAGCCCCGGGACAGGCCTACGAGCAGTACTTC
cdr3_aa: CASSLAPGQAYEQYF

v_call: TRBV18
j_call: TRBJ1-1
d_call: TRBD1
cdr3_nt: TGTGCCAGCTCAGGGGCAGGGGGCACTGAAGCTTTCTTT
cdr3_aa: CASSGAGGTEAFF

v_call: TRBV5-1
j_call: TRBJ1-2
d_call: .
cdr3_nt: TGCGCCAGCAGCCTGACCGAAAACTATGGCTACACCTTC
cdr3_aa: CASSLTENYGYTF

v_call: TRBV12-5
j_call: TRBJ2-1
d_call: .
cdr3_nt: TGTGCTAGTGCCCTAGCCAATGAGCAGTTCTTC
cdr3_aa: CASALANEQFF